This TCR beta chain originates from a study of CD8 T cells in Susac syndrome. Deletions cut 2 bases from V and 1 base from J, with 6 bases between. The CDR3 contains 15 residues. The V gene's germline CDR1 is MNHEY and CDR2 SMNVEV (reference sequence). With random hexamers, reverse transcription was performed on roughly 0.5 to 1 ug of RNA. One entry per CDR3 protein, called by TCRdb with MiXCR from the immunoSEQ multiplex PCR reads. Among 400,000 or so distinct CDR3 sequences listed, approximately 85% were seen once. This clonotype was seen a single time. The chain combines TRBV27 with TRBJ2-6; D is unresolved. The source material was CD8+ T cells from PBMCs. This sequence originates from a human donor with multiple sclerosis. CDR3 sequence reads: CASSLKGSGANVLTF. For the CDR3, the DNA is TGTGCCAGCAGTTTAAAGGGATCTGGGGCCAACGTCCTGACTTTC.